Detailed here is one TCR beta chain. In the authors' methods: Nucleated cell counts were estimated from reference gene primer amplification. The data were produced by immunoSEQ multiplex PCR, yet TCRdb's version contains in-frame clones alone and is incomplete. V and J calls and clone size are copied from that table; D and trimming were computed from the DNA. The sample lists more than 95,000 clones, 87% seen once, with roughly 15% in the top ten. Germline V gene data show CDR1 as KGHSH and CDR2 as LQKENI. Trimming at V came to 2 bases and at J to 5 bases, leaving 6 bases not matched to a gene. This CDR3 contains 15 residues. This entry comes from a study of blood T cell repertoires in COVID-19. On the study more broadly: Donors in the United States, Italy and Spain gave samples during acute or convalescent COVID-19. PBMCs, B-cell-depleted T cells, or T cells were the source of the cDNA or gDNA that made up the material.

The V gene is TRBV18, the J gene TRBJ2-7, with 10 bases identical to TRBD1. The sequencing input was peripheral blood. The sequence came from a man aged 50 to 59 with acute or convalescent COVID-19. In DNA, the CDR3 is TGTGCCAGCTCACCATTGGGACAGGGGACCGACGAGCAGTACTTC. Its protein is CASSPLGQGTDEQYF.